This T cell receptor beta chain emerged from a study of CXCR3-negative and CXCR3-positive naive CD8 T cells (dated by TCRdb to between 2018 and 2020). As for the study more broadly: In total, approximately 150 million TRB reads were obtained, corresponding to roughly 1.5 +/- 0.3 million reads per library. The diversity and physicochemical repertoire analyses included fewer than twelve donors pooled from two independent experiments. TRBV-TRBJ cluster analysis included naive subsets from roughly 5 donors and memory cells from 3 donors.

On the study overall, not on this receptor specifically: CXCR3 expression partially decreased after cryopreservation, so most assays used freshly isolated PBMCs. Within the same donor, TRBV-TRBJ usage looked similar between naive CXCR3-negative and CXCR3-positive cells, but memory cells had distinct patterns. Because surface CD5, which has been linked to self-reactivity in mice, was comparable between naive subsets, TCR interaction strength was also inferred from TRB CDR3 physicochemical properties. Repertoire diversity was comparably high in both naive subsets but much lower in memory CD8+ T cells.

The run used a NextSeq 550. The Human TCR Profiling Kit (MiLaboratory) was used to prepare UMI-labeled 5' RACE TRB cDNA libraries. cDNA synthesis used the entire amount of extracted RNA, and PCR amplification then used the entire amount of cDNA produced. Libraries were prepared in parallel with an identical number of PCR cycles. The original methods were these. About 50,000 +/- 10,000 unique UMI-labeled TRB cDNA molecules per library were extracted with MIGEC and MiXCR, with at least two reads per UMI required. An average of around 40,000 +/- 10,000 functional in-frame TRB CDR3 nucleotide clonotypes without stop codons was found per library. Diversity metrics, including normalized Shannon-Wiener and Chao1, were computed in VDJtools after downsampling to 5000 UMI-labeled TRB molecules per sample. Clonotype-size-weighted physicochemical properties of the central five CDR3 residues (interaction energy, strength, volume and Kidera factor 4) were computed in VDJtools. Following TCRdb reprocessing, every CDR3 protein sequence forms one entry, and DNA is not provided. The V and J calls reflect TCRdb's pipeline rather than the authors' work. The sample's own table lists 50,000 to 65,000 distinct CDR3 sequences. The ten largest clones capture around 24% of the sample.

For every CD8+ T cell subset, approximately 300,000 cells were flow-sorted straight into RLT lysis buffer, and each subset was sorted in triplicate. Peripheral blood mononuclear cells were isolated from buffy coats by standard density gradient centrifugation. Total RNA was extracted from sorted cells with an RNeasy Mini Kit. Points on this clonotype: Its cognate antigen has yet to be identified.

Including the terminal cysteine and phenylalanine, the CDR3 comprises 14 residues. Nucleotide data are not available. According to the germline V gene, CDR1 reads MNHEY and CDR2 reads SVGAGI. The receptor chain draws on TRBV6-5 and TRBJ2-1. This receptor was taken from a human donor in good health. Some clones in this sample may be carry-over from other donors' samples. Sequencing was carried out using memory CD8+ T cells from blood. The sample's cell subset or site label, in plain terms: conventional CD8+ memory T cells (TMEM), sorted as controls. The CDR3 protein is CASKTETTYNEQFF.